This T cell receptor beta chain originates from a study of CD8 T cells in Susac syndrome. TEMRA cells were enriched by FACS, while CD8+ and CD4+ T cells were obtained through a negative isolation that was performed magnetically. Concerning this clonotype: The junction shows a germline mismatch at one end, possibly a read error.

The germline CDR1 and CDR2 sequences are MNHNS and SASEGT. The CDR3 runs to 15 residues. With random hexamers, reverse transcription was performed on roughly 0.5 to 1 ug of RNA. Using its own MiXCR run on the immunoSEQ multiplex PCR reads, TCRdb lists one record per CDR3 protein. The sample contains hundreds of thousands of distinct CDR3 sequences, roughly 94% of which appear only once. The receptor was isolated from a human donor with multiple sclerosis. The chain has TRBV6-1 and TRBJ1-5; 10 bases are a match to TRBD1. Material: CD4+ T cells from PBMCs. CDR3 bases: TGTGCCAGCAGCGAAGGGACAGGGGTTAGGCAGCCCCAGCATTTT. It codes for CASSEGTGVRQPQHF.